The clone carrying this TCR beta chain has only a few counts. Its antigen remains unidentified. The sample comes from a study of CD8 T cells in ankylosing spondylitis. This CDR3 is built from 11 residues. Germline CDR1 LNHDA, CDR2 SQIVND (reference sequence). Trimming took 3 bases from V and 7 from J, leaving 6 bases between them. General study results and limits: Several highly homologous variants made up a TCR beta motif, and this motif appeared characteristic of ankylosing spondylitis blood. Disease-linked clones displayed a CD8+ phenotype and appeared relatively rarely in peripheral blood.

5'-RACE, quantitative and with molecular barcodes, yielded the TCR beta libraries. TCRdb recomputed calls from the 5' RACE reads with MiXCR, one row per CDR3 protein. The sample carries under 400,000 distinct CDR3 sequences, 11% recorded once. The specimen sequenced was blood, either unsorted or a sorted T cell fraction (not recorded which). This receptor was identified in a female donor with ankylosing spondylitis or in good health (not recorded which). The chain is built from TRBV19 and TRBJ1-1; unclear D gene. The CDR3, as DNA: TGTGCCAGTAGTATTGGAATTGAAGCTTTCTTT. This sequence encodes CASSIGIEAFF.